This TCR beta chain comes out of a study of blood T cell repertoires in COVID-19. Overall study: Acute and convalescent COVID-19 specimens originated in the United States, Italy and Spain. Nucleic acid was either cDNA or gDNA, and it came from T cells, B-cell-depleted T cells, or PBMCs.

Method: immunoSEQ multiplex PCR; TCRdb's copy keeps in-frame clones and lacks some. Among around 230,000 clones listed, over 80% were seen once. Trimming left V 0 bases short and J 1 base short, with 4 bases between. From germline, CDR1 is GTSNPN and CDR2 SVGIG (reference sequence). The CDR3 is made up of 13 amino acids. The gene calls are TRBV30 and TRBJ2-1; D not certain. What was sequenced was peripheral blood. This TCR was recovered from a woman between 70 and 85 years old with active or convalescent COVID-19. The CDR3 sequence is CAWSVQSYNEQFF. DNA for the CDR3: TGTGCCTGGAGTGTACAATCCTACAATGAGCAGTTCTTC.